The source of this T cell receptor beta chain is a study of CD8 T cells in Susac syndrome. The CDR3 has 15 amino acids. Trimming cost V 5 bases and J 4 bases, with 16 bases left between them. Reverse transcription used roughly 0.45 to 1 ug RNA and random hexamers. TCRdb used MiXCR to reprocess the immunoSEQ multiplex PCR reads, holding one entry per CDR3 protein. In the table there are 100,000 to 150,000 distinct CDR3 sequences, around 94% of which are singletons. This clonotype originated in a human donor with Susac syndrome. The chain employs TRBV12-3 or TRBV12-4 and TRBJ2-3; D uncertain. The sequenced sample consisted of CD8+ T cells from PBMCs. CDR3 in amino acids: CASSPIPGPADTQYF. CDR3 DNA: TGTGCCAGCAGTCCCATCCCAGGTCCGGCAGATACGCAGTATTTT.